The rows below give T cell receptor beta chains drawn from one sample of a study of vaccination and CD4 T cells after COVID-19. TCRdb processed the PCR reads anew with MiXCR; each CDR3 protein has one entry. The sample contains around 37,000 distinct CDR3 sequences, about 35% of which appear only once. Material: CD4+ T cells from blood, obtained about 7 months after SARS-CoV-2 vaccination. Receptor source: a human donor who had recovered from COVID-19. Each CDR3 is given with its conserved first and last residue. The D gene is left open where the match is weak. Clone size is stated in some rows and not others, as once, few, many or a class when expanded.

V	D	J	size	length	CDR3	DNA
TRBV6-6	TRBD2	TRBJ2-1	.	12	CASLGGYNEQFF	TGTGCCAGCCTGGGGGGGTACAATGAGCAGTTCTTC
TRBV7-9	TRBD1	TRBJ2-3	few	16	CASSLVGTGSTDTQYF	TGTGCCAGCAGCTTAGTGGGGACAGGGAGCACAGATACGCAGTATTTT
TRBV28	TRBD2	TRBJ2-1	once	16	CASSSRLAAEYNEQFF	TGTGCCAGCAGTTCCAGACTAGCGGCCGAATACAATGAGCAGTTCTTC
TRBV7-6	.	TRBJ2-1	few	12	CASSLHGDEQFF	TGTGCCAGCAGCTTACACGGGGATGAGCAGTTCTTC
TRBV6-2/TRBV6-3	.	TRBJ1-5	few	16	CASSQSGDFGNQPQHF	TGTGCCAGCAGTCAATCTGGAGATTTCGGCAATCAGCCCCAGCATTTT
TRBV20-1	TRBD1	TRBJ1-5	.	15	CSAPDRGQGNQPQHF	TGCAGTGCCCCGGACAGGGGACAAGGCAATCAGCCCCAGCATTTT
TRBV5-1	.	TRBJ2-1	.	16	CASSSDPVSSYNEQFF	TGCGCCAGCAGCTCGGACCCCGTTAGCTCCTACAATGAGCAGTTCTTC
TRBV19	.	TRBJ2-7	few	14	CASSPGVNVNEQYF	TGTGCCAGTAGTCCTGGGGTGAACGTGAACGAGCAGTACTTC
TRBV27	.	TRBJ2-2	.	13	CASSFPDTGELFF	TGTGCCAGCAGTTTTCCAGACACCGGGGAGCTGTTTTTT
TRBV7-2	.	TRBJ2-3	.	13	CASSLAVRDTQYF	TGTGCCAGCAGCTTAGCGGTGAGAGATACGCAGTATTTT
TRBV4-2	.	TRBJ2-3	.	15	CASSQVAGLTDTQYF	TGTGCCAGCAGCCAAGTAGCAGGGTTGACAGATACGCAGTATTTT
TRBV7-2	.	TRBJ1-2	.	13	CASSLSPLRGYTF	TGTGCCAGCAGCTTATCCCCTCTGCGGGGCTACACCTTC
TRBV20-1	.	TRBJ1-2	few	15	CSARGAEEANYGYTF	TGCAGTGCTAGAGGTGCAGAAGAAGCTAACTATGGCTACACCTTC
TRBV10-3	.	TRBJ2-3	few	12	CAIRDLTDTQYF	TGTGCCATCCGGGACCTCACAGATACGCAGTATTTT
TRBV7-2	.	TRBJ2-7	.	12	CASGRPPYEQYF	TGTGCCAGCGGGAGGCCTCCGTACGAGCAGTACTTC
TRBV19	TRBD2	TRBJ2-3	.	15	CASSIGASGTDTQYF	TGTGCCAGTAGTATTGGGGCTAGCGGTACAGATACGCAGTATTTT
TRBV11-2	TRBD1	TRBJ1-5	few	14	CASSRTGGGEPQHF	TGTGCCAGCAGCCGGACAGGGGGCGGGGAGCCCCAGCATTTT
TRBV9	.	TRBJ1-1	.	14	CASSTAPTYTEAFF	TGTGCCAGCAGCACCGCGCCGACATACACTGAAGCTTTCTTT
TRBV20-1	TRBD2	TRBJ2-1	.	15	CSAQADRREEYEQFF	TGCAGTGCCCAGGCCGATAGGCGGGAGGAGTATGAGCAGTTCTTC
TRBV6-1	.	TRBJ1-2	few	13	CASSRTANYGYTF	TGTGCCAGCAGTCGGACAGCTAACTATGGCTACACCTTC
TRBV6-1	.	TRBJ2-2	.	14	CASSPVENTGELFF	TGTGCCAGCAGCCCGGTTGAGAACACCGGGGAGCTGTTTTTT
TRBV4-2	.	TRBJ1-1	.	13	CASSQRGNSEAFF	TGTGCCAGCAGCCAAAGGGGAAACTCTGAAGCTTTCTTT
TRBV28	.	TRBJ1-2	.	14	CASRSGASHYGYTF	TGTGCCAGCAGATCGGGAGCTAGCCACTATGGCTACACCTTC
TRBV4-1	.	TRBJ1-1	.	15	CASSQEKGWATEAFF	TGCGCCAGCAGCCAAGAGAAGGGGTGGGCCACTGAAGCTTTCTTT
TRBV6-1	.	TRBJ2-5	few	13	CASTLQGEETQYF	TGTGCCAGCACCTTACAGGGAGAGGAGACCCAGTACTTC
TRBV6-5	.	TRBJ1-5	few	13	CASSYSYSQPQHF	TGTGCCAGCAGTTACTCGTATTCTCAGCCCCAGCATTTT
TRBV20-1	TRBD2	TRBJ2-1	few	14	CSALSSGVINEQFF	TGCAGTGCACTCTCTAGCGGAGTTATCAATGAGCAGTTCTTC
TRBV19	TRBD2	TRBJ2-7	.	20	CASSIVSTSGRTPVAYEQYF	TGTGCCAGTAGTATAGTTTCTACTAGCGGGAGGACTCCCGTAGCCTACGAGCAGTACTTC
TRBV6-2/TRBV6-3	TRBD1	TRBJ2-7	.	15	CASSSTGGFFYEQYF	TGTGCCAGCAGTTCGACAGGGGGTTTCTTCTACGAGCAGTACTTC
TRBV20-1	TRBD2	TRBJ2-5	.	15	CSATSQREDQETQYF	TGCAGTGCAACGTCCCAGCGGGAGGACCAAGAGACCCAGTACTTC
TRBV7-8	.	TRBJ2-7	.	18	CASSRPLVGGHFGYEQYF	TGTGCCAGCAGCCGACCTCTTGTTGGGGGGCATTTTGGCTACGAGCAGTACTTC
TRBV5-5	.	TRBJ1-1	.	13	CASSFLADTEAFF	TGTGCCAGCAGCTTTCTGGCGGACACTGAAGCTTTCTTT
TRBV19	.	TRBJ1-5	.	14	CASSSIIWVQPQHF	TGTGCCAGTAGTAGTATCATCTGGGTGCAGCCCCAGCATTTT
TRBV7-9	TRBD2	TRBJ2-1	few	16	CASSPGLGGTYNEQFF	TGTGCCAGCAGCCCAGGACTAGGTGGCACCTACAATGAGCAGTTCTTC
TRBV6-1	TRBD2	TRBJ2-7	.	14	CASKMTSDVYEQYF	TGTGCCAGCAAGATGACTAGCGATGTCTACGAGCAGTACTTC
TRBV6-4	.	TRBJ2-2	medium-sized	13	CASSETSTGELFF	TGTGCCAGCAGTGAGACTAGCACCGGGGAGCTGTTTTTT
TRBV7-8	.	TRBJ1-5	few	14	CASSLMGGGQPQHF	TGTGCCAGCAGCTTAATGGGGGGAGGTCAGCCCCAGCATTTT
TRBV15	TRBD1	TRBJ2-6	few	18	CATSSVQGSSSGANVLTF	TGTGCCACCAGCAGCGTACAGGGGTCCAGCTCTGGGGCCAACGTCCTGACTTTC
TRBV24-1	.	TRBJ2-2	.	13	CATRAPGAGELFF	TGTGCCACACGGGCCCCCGGGGCCGGGGAGCTGTTTTTT
TRBV27	.	TRBJ2-1	.	12	CASSLNRNEQFF	TGTGCCAGCAGTTTAAATAGGAATGAGCAGTTCTTC